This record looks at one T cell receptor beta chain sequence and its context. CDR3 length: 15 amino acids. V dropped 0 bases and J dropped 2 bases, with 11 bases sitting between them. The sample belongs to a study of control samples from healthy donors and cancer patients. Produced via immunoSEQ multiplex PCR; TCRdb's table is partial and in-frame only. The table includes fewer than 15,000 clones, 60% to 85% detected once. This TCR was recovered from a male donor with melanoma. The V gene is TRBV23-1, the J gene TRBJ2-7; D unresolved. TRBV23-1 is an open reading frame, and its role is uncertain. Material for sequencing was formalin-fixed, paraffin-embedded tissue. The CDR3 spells CASSQSKASPYEQYF. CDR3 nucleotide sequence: TGCGCCAGCAGTCAATCGAAAGCGAGCCCCTACGAGCAGTACTTC.